The table lists the clone carrying this T cell receptor beta chain with many counts. The data stem from a study of regulatory T cells in long-lasting Graves disease. To make TCR beta libraries, researchers used iRepertoire HTBI primers and Arm-PCR of CDR3 regions. TCRdb re-analysed the multiplex PCR reads in MiXCR, keeping a single row per CDR3 protein. The data hold 390,000 or so distinct CDR3 sequences, with approximately 10% observed a single time. Specified time point: newly diagnosed GD, antithyroid drugs for less than 3 months. PBMC-derived RNA was used for the TCR library. The data also belong to a second study, concerning T cells in Graves' hyperthyroidism and ophthalmopathy.

Specimen: peripheral blood mononuclear cells (PBMCs), collected at new diagnosis, from a patient treated with antithyroid drugs. This clonotype was obtained from a woman aged 18-30 years with Graves disease.

The CDR3 here is CASSLDLDAHNEQFF. CDR3 coding DNA: TGTGCCAGCAGCTTAGATCTCGACGCGCACAATGAGCAGTTCTTC. This chain links TRBV11-2 with TRBJ2-1; D call uncertain. With 0 bases removed from V and 5 bases from J, the gap between germline ends came to 11 bases. This CDR3 is built from 15 residues. Germline V CDR1 and CDR2: SGHAT, FQNNGV.